One and the same sample provided the 9 T cell receptor beta chains below, sequenced in a study of blood T cell repertoires in COVID-19. Method: immunoSEQ multiplex PCR; TCRdb's copy keeps in-frame clones and lacks some. Of some 120,000 clones listed, around nine tenths were seen once; the top ten hold about 4%. Material: peripheral blood. These receptor sequences come from a man in his fifties with active COVID-19.

The rearrangement joins TRBV11-1 to TRBJ2-7, with D possibly being TRBD2 (6 bases). Germline V lookup: CDR1 SGHAT, CDR2 FQDESV (reference sequence). Trimming took 4 bases from V and 5 from J, leaving 12 bases between them. This CDR3 has 13 residues. The CDR3 sequence is CASSSLGGDEQYF. Here the CDR3 DNA reads TGTGCCAGCAGCTCTCTGGGCGGGGACGAGCAGTACTTC.

This clone was seen only once. The V and J genes are TRBV19 and TRBJ2-1; 8 bases are shared with TRBD2. V was clipped by 6 bases and J by 2 bases; unmatched bases: 3. The CDR3 spans 14 residues. Per the germline V gene, CDR1 is LNHDA and CDR2 is SQIVND (reference sequence). The CDR3 nucleotides read TGTGCCAGTAGGAGCGGGGGTACCTACAATGAGCAGTTCTTC. Translation gives CASRSGGTYNEQFF.

The chain carries TRBV25-1 and TRBJ2-2; 8 positions match TRBD1. The CDR3 has 16 residues. Germline trimming cut 3 bases from V and 5 bases from J; bases unmatched to any gene: 8. Germline CDR1 MGHDK, CDR2 SYGVNS. The CDR3 sequence is CASSDLGQGLTGELFF. Written as DNA, the CDR3 is TGTGCCAGCAGTGACCTCGGACAGGGATTGACCGGGGAGCTGTTTTTT.

J is TRBJ2-5 and V is TRBV5-1; D might be TRBD1 (6 bases). The ends were cut back, 4 bases at V and 5 bases at J, with 15 bases in the middle. This CDR3 has 14 residues. From germline, CDR1 is SGHRS and CDR2 YFSETQ. This CDR3 reads CASSPGRGRETQYF. DNA for the CDR3: TGCGCCAGCAGCCCAGGCAGGGGCAGGGAGACCCAGTACTTC.

This clone was observed a few times. The chain uses TRBV9 and TRBJ1-4, with 8 positions matching TRBD1. Looked up from germline, CDR1 is SGDLS and CDR2 is YYNGEE. V lost 4 bases, J lost 0 bases, and 2 bases stayed unmatched. This CDR3 is 15 amino acids long. CDR3 sequence (DNA): TGTGCCAGCAGCCCACAGGGGGCAACTAATGAAAAACTGTTTTTT. This encodes CASSPQGATNEKLFF.

The rearrangement links TRBV3-1 (or the pseudogene TRBV3-2) to TRBJ2-1, with 10 nucleotides matching TRBD2. Germline assignment: CDR1 LGHDT and CDR2 YNNKEL (reference sequence). The length of the CDR3 is 19 residues. V was clipped by 0 bases and J by 0 bases; unmatched bases: 8. The CDR3 DNA sequence: TGTGCCAGCAGCCAAGATCTCGGCAGCGGGAGGGGCTCCTACAATGAGCAGTTCTTC. Protein: CASSQDLGSGRGSYNEQFF.

The chain uses TRBV3-1 (or the pseudogene TRBV3-2) and TRBJ1-5; TRBD1 matches at 7 bases. There are 17 residues in the CDR3. The ends lost 4 bases at V and 0 bases at J; junction bases unmatched: 9. Germline assignment: CDR1 LGHDT and CDR2 YNNKEL (reference sequence). CDR3 nucleotide sequence: TGTGCCAGCAGCCCTCACTGGACAGGCTATAGCAATCAGCCCCAGCATTTT. Translating it yields CASSPHWTGYSNQPQHF.

V usage is TRBV2 and J usage is TRBJ2-1; 10 nucleotides align to TRBD1. The V gene end was trimmed by 8 bases and the J gene end by 4 bases; junction bases not matched to a gene: 5. There are 14 residues in the CDR3. CDR1 and CDR2 from the germline V gene are SNHLY and FYNNEI. The CDR3 reads CASHRDRGYNEQFF. The CDR3 region has the DNA TGTGCCAGCCACCGGGACAGGGGATACAATGAGCAGTTCTTC. Using reference TRBV2 and TRBJ2-1 for the parts outside the CDR3, the full variable domain is EPEVTQTPSHQVTQMGQEVILRCVPISNHLYFYWYRQILGQKVEFLVSFYNNEISEKSEIFDDQFSVERPDGSNFTLKIRSTKLEDSAMYFCASHRDRGYNEQFFGPGTRLTVL.

The genes are TRBV6-1 and TRBJ1-5; D is uncertain. Trimming removed 2 bases at V and 5 bases at J, with 7 bases between. The germline V gene encodes CDR1 MNHNS and CDR2 SASEGT. The length of the CDR3 is 13 residues. CDR3 sequence (DNA): TGTGCCAGCAGTGAATGGGGAGATCAGCCCCAGCATTTT. Translated: CASSEWGDQPQHF.